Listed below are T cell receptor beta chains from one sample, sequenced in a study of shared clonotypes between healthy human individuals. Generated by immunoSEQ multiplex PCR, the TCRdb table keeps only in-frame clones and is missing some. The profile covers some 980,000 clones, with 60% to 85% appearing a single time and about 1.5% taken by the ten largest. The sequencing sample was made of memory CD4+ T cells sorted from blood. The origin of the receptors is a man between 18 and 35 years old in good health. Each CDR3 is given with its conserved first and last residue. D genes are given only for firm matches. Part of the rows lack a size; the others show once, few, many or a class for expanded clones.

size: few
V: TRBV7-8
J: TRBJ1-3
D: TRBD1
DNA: TGTGCCAGCAGCTTAGACAACAGGGGGTTTGGAAACACCATATATTTT
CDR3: CASSLDNRGFGNTIYF

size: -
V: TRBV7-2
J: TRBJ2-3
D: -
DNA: TGTGCCAGCAGCCTCTACCCCCAGGGAGCGGATACGCAGTATTTT
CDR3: CASSLYPQGADTQYF

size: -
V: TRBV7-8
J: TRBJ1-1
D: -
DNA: TGTGCCAGCAACCAGGACAGGAACACTGAAGCTTTCTTT
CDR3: CASNQDRNTEAFF

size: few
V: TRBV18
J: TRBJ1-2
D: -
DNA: TGTGCCAGCTCACCGGGTTCAGGGGCCGACTATGGCTACACCTTC
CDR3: CASSPGSGADYGYTF

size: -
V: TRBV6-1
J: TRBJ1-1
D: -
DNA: TGTGCCAGCAGTGCCGACGTACAGCTTAACACTGAAGCTTTCTTT
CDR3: CASSADVQLNTEAFF

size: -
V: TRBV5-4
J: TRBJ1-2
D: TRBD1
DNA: TGTGCCAGCAGCTTAATCCGGACAGGGGTCTCGCTCCATGGCTACACCTTC
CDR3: CASSLIRTGVSLHGYTF

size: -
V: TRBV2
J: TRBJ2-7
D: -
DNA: TGTGCCAGCAGTGAATGGGGGGGCACCTCCTACGAGCAGTACTTC
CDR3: CASSEWGGTSYEQYF

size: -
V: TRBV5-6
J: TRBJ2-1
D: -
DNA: TGTGCCAGCAGCTTGCGTGACATAAATGAGCAGTTCTTC
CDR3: CASSLRDINEQFF

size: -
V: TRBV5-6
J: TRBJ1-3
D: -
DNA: TGTGCCAGCAGCTTGGGGGCCGGTTTAGGCACCATATATTTT
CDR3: CASSLGAGLGTIYF

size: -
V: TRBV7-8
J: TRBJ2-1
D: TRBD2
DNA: TGTGCCAGCAGCTTGACTAGCGAAACGAAGCAGTTCTTC
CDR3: CASSLTSETKQFF

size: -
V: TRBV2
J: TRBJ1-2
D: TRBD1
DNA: TGTGCCAGCAGGGGACAGGGAGGATATGGCTACACCTTC
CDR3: CASRGQGGYGYTF

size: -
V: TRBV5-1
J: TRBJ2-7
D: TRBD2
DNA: TGCGCCAGCAGGGCCACTAGCGGAATTTCCTACGAGCAGTACTTC
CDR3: CASRATSGISYEQYF

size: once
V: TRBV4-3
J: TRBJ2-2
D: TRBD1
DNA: TGCGCCAGCAGCCAATGGACAGGGACGACCACCGGGGAGCTGTTTTTT
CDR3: CASSQWTGTTTGELFF

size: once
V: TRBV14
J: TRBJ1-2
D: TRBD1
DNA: TGTGCCAGCAGCCTCCAAGGGGGCCGGAACTATGGCTACACCTTC
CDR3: CASSLQGGRNYGYTF

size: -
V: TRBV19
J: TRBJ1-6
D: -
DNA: TGTGCCAGTAGTGGAGGACAGAGGAATTCACCCCTCCACTTT
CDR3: CASSGGQRNSPLHF

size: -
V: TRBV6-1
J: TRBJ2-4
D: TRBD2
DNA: TGTGCCAGCAGTGAAGCGCGAGGACTAGCTGCAAACATTCAGTACTTC
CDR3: CASSEARGLAANIQYF

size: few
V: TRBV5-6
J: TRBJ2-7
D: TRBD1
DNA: TGTGCCAGCAGCTTGGGGGACAGGTCCTACGAGCAGTACTTC
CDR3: CASSLGDRSYEQYF

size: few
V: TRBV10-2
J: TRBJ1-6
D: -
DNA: TGCGCCACCCTAGTAAGCTCAACCGGGAATAATTCACCCCTCCACTTT
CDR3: CATLVSSTGNNSPLHF

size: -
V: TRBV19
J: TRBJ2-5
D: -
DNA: TGTGCCAGTAGTGTAATAGCCCAAGAGACCCAGTACTTC
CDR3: CASSVIAQETQYF

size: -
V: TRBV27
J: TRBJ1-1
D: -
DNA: TGTGCCAGCCGGGATTCCGGGGACACTGAAGCTTTCTTT
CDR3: CASRDSGDTEAFF

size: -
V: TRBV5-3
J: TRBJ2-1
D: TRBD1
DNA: TGTGCCAGAAGCAAAACCAGACAGGGCCGCTCCTACAATGAGCAGTTCTTC
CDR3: CARSKTRQGRSYNEQFF

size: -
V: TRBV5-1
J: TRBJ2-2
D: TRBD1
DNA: TGCGCCAGCAGCAGGACAGGGGACATGAACACCGGGGAGCTGTTTTTT
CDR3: CASSRTGDMNTGELFF

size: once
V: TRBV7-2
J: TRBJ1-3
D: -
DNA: TGTGCCAGCAGCTTATGGGCCTCTGGAAACACCATATATTTT
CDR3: CASSLWASGNTIYF

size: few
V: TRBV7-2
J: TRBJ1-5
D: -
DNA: TGTGCCAGCAGCTTAGCAGGGAGATCAGTTAATCAGCCCCAGCATTTT
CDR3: CASSLAGRSVNQPQHF

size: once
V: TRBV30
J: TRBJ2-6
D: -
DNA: TGTGCCTGGACCCGTCTGACAGTTGGTGGGGCCAACGTCCTGACTTTC
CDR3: CAWTRLTVGGANVLTF

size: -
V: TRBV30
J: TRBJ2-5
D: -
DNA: TGTGCCTGGGAGGGAGTACAAGAGACCCAGTACTTC
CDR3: CAWEGVQETQYF

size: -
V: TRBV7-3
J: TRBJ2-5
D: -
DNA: TGTGCCAGCAGCCTCACCGGGACGCAGCAAGAGACCCAGTACTTC
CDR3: CASSLTGTQQETQYF

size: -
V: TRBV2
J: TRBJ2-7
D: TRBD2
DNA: TGTGCCAGCACCCCGCCACTAGCGTTCTCCTACGAGCAGTACTTC
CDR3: CASTPPLAFSYEQYF

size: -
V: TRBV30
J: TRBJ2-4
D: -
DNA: TGTGCCTGGAGCCAACTAGACATTCAGTACTTC
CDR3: CAWSQLDIQYF

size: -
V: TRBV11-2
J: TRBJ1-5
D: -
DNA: TGTGCCAGCAGCCCAGCCGGGGGCCGGCAGCCCCAGCATTTT
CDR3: CASSPAGGRQPQHF

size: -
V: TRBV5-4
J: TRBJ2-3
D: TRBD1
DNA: TGTGCCAGCAGCTCGGACAGGGTGGGCACAGATACGCAGTATTTT
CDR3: CASSSDRVGTDTQYF

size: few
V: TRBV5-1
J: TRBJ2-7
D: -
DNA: TGCGCCAGCAGCTTTGGGAAGAGCTCCTACGAGCAGTACTTC
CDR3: CASSFGKSSYEQYF

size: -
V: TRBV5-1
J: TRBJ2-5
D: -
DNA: TGCGCCAGCAGCTTGGACGGCCAGCTGGTGGAGACCCAGTACTTC
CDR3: CASSLDGQLVETQYF

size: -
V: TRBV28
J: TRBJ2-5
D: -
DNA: TGTGCCAGCAATTCCCTCACAGTTTCGGGGGAGACCCAGTACTTC
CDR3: CASNSLTVSGETQYF

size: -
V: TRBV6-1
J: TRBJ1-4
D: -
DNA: TGTGCCAGCAGTGTCCTGGTAGCGGGCAGCACTAATGAAAAACTGTTTTTT
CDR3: CASSVLVAGSTNEKLFF

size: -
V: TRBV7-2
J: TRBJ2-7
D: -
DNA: TGTGCCAGCAGCTTACGCTCGGGAGTTGGCTCCTACGAGCAGTACTTC
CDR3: CASSLRSGVGSYEQYF

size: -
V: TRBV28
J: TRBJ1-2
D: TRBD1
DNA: TGTGCCAGCAGACCCGCGGGGGACAGAACCTCCTATGGCTACACCTTC
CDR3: CASRPAGDRTSYGYTF

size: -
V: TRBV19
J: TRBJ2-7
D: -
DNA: TGTGCCAGTAGCGGGACTGGGTCTCGTGTTTGGTACGAGCAGTACTTC
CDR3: CASSGTGSRVWYEQYF

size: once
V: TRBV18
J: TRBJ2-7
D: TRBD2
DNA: TGTGCCAGCTCTTCTCTAGCGGATACCTACGAGCAGTACTTC
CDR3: CASSSLADTYEQYF

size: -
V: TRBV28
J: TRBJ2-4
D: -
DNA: TGTGCCAGCAGCCTTCTCGCCGTTGGGGGCGCCGGAAACATTCAGTACTTC
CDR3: CASSLLAVGGAGNIQYF

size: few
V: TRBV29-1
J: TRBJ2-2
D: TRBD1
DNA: TGCAGCGTTGGACAGGGGACCGGGGAGCTGTTTTTT
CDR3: CSVGQGTGELFF

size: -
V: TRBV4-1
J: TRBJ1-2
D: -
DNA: TGCGCCAGCAGCCAATCACAGGGATCCGACTATGATGGCTACACCTTC
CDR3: CASSQSQGSDYDGYTF

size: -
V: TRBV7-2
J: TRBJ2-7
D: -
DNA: TGTGCCAGCAGCTTAGATTCCGCGGGGCTCAACGAGCAGTACTTC
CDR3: CASSLDSAGLNEQYF